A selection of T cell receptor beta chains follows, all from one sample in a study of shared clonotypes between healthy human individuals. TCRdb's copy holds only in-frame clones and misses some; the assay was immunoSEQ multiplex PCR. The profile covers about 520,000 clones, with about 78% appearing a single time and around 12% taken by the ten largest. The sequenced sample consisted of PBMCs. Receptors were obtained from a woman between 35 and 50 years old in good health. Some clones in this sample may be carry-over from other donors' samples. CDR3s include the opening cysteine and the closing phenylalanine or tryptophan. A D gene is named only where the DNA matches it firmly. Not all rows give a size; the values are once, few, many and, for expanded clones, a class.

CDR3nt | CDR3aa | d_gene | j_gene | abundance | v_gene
TGTGCCAGCAGTTCGTTACTAGCTAACACCGGGGAGCTGTTTTTT | CASSSLLANTGELFF | . | TRBJ2-2 | . | TRBV28
TGTGCCAGCAGCAAAGTAGATACGCAGTATTTT | CASSKVDTQYF | . | TRBJ2-3 | . | TRBV21-1
TGTGCCAGCAGTGCCGGGACAGGGATCGATGCTAATGAAAAACTGTTTTTT | CASSAGTGIDANEKLFF | TRBD1 | TRBJ1-4 | . | TRBV27
TGTGCCAGCAGCTTCGAGGGCAGGGGCTACGAGCAGTACTTC | CASSFEGRGYEQYF | . | TRBJ2-7 | once | TRBV7-6
TGTGCCATCAGTGAGTCTCGGGACAGGAATGAAAAACTGTTTTTT | CAISESRDRNEKLFF | TRBD1 | TRBJ1-4 | . | TRBV10-3
TGTGCCAGCAGTTTTTGGCACACAGGGCCGTCGGAGACCCAGTACTTC | CASSFWHTGPSETQYF | . | TRBJ2-5 | . | TRBV28
TGCGCCAGCAGCCGGGAGGCTAGCGGGAGCTCCTACAATGAGCAGTTCTTC | CASSREASGSSYNEQFF | TRBD2 | TRBJ2-1 | many | TRBV5-1
TGTGCCAGCAGTACCAAGCGGGAGGGCCCCACAGATACGCAGTATTTT | CASSTKREGPTDTQYF | TRBD2 | TRBJ2-3 | once | TRBV27
TGTGCCAGCAGCTTACTCCGGGGGTCTGAGCAGTTCTTC | CASSLLRGSEQFF | . | TRBJ2-1 | few | TRBV11-1
TGTGCCAGCAGTTTGCTTGCAGGGAATACCTACGAGCAGTACTTC | CASSLLAGNTYEQYF | . | TRBJ2-7 | . | TRBV27
TGTGCCAGCAGAAGGGGCCCCGAGAACACTGAAGCTTTCTTT | CASRRGPENTEAFF | . | TRBJ1-1 | . | TRBV5-6
TGTGCCAGCAGCGCCAGTCCCAGACTAGCGGGAGGGCCAGCCGGGGAGCTGTTTTTT | CASSASPRLAGGPAGELFF | TRBD2 | TRBJ2-2 | . | TRBV7-6
TGTGCCAGCAGCCAATTCCGGACAGGGGATGCCTATGGCTACACCTTC | CASSQFRTGDAYGYTF | TRBD1 | TRBJ1-2 | . | TRBV4-2
TGTGCCAGCTCAACGACAGGGTTATTCTACGAGCAGTACTTC | CASSTTGLFYEQYF | TRBD1 | TRBJ2-7 | few | TRBV18
TGTGCCTGGACGAATAACAATGAGCAGTTCTTC | CAWTNNNEQFF | . | TRBJ2-1 | . | TRBV30
TGTGCCAGCAGCCCCCGGACAGGGCGGGAAAAACTGTTTTTT | CASSPRTGREKLFF | TRBD1 | TRBJ1-4 | once | TRBV7-9
TGTGCCAGCAGCCCCACCCGGGACAGGGTGAGGGATGAGCAGTTCTTC | CASSPTRDRVRDEQFF | TRBD1 | TRBJ2-1 | . | TRBV11-2
TGCGCCAGCAGCTTGGGAGCAGGTGAGCAGTTCTTC | CASSLGAGEQFF | . | TRBJ2-1 | . | TRBV5-1
TGCGCCAGCAGCCCCGGGACCAGCCCTAAGACGGTCTTC | CASSPGTSPKTVF | . | TRBJ2-1 | . | TRBV5-1
TGTGCCAGCTCACCAGTCCTAGCTGCTATCTACGAGCAGTACTTC | CASSPVLAAIYEQYF | . | TRBJ2-7 | . | TRBV18
TGTGCCAGCAGTTTATTGGGGGGATTGATTGGCGGGAGACCCTACAATGAGCAGTTCTTC | CASSLLGGLIGGRPYNEQFF | TRBD2 | TRBJ2-1 | . | TRBV27
TGTGCCAGCAGCTTAGTTGGCAGAAATGAGCAGTTCTTC | CASSLVGRNEQFF | . | TRBJ2-1 | . | TRBV11-3
TGTGCCAGCTCACCATTCCAGCCGTCTGGGGCCAACGTCCTGACTTTC | CASSPFQPSGANVLTF | . | TRBJ2-6 | . | TRBV18
TGTGCCAGCAGCTTAGCGGACAGGGGCAACTACGAGCAGTACTTC | CASSLADRGNYEQYF | TRBD1 | TRBJ2-7 | . | TRBV7-8
TGTGCCAGCTCGCGGACTGGAGGACTAGGGGAGACCCAGTACTTC | CASSRTGGLGETQYF | TRBD2 | TRBJ2-5 | . | TRBV18
TGTGCCAGCAGCTTACTTCCAGGGTTCCACGAGCAGTACTTC | CASSLLPGFHEQYF | . | TRBJ2-7 | . | TRBV7-3
TGTGCCAGCAGCCGACTTAAACTAGCGGGGACCTACAATGAGCAGTTCTTC | CASSRLKLAGTYNEQFF | TRBD2 | TRBJ2-1 | . | TRBV7-9
TGTGCCAGCAGTGGACAGGGTACCTGGGATACGCAGTATTTT | CASSGQGTWDTQYF | TRBD1 | TRBJ2-3 | . | TRBV2
TGTGCCAGCGACGGCGGGAGGGCCTTTGGCACAGATACGCAGTATTTT | CASDGGRAFGTDTQYF | TRBD2 | TRBJ2-3 | . | TRBV2
TGTGCCAGCAGGGGTAGCGGGGGAAATGAGCAGTTCTTC | CASRGSGGNEQFF | TRBD2 | TRBJ2-1 | . | TRBV2
TGCGCCAGCAGCCAAGGAGAGACTAGCGGGAGGACAGATACGCAGTATTTT | CASSQGETSGRTDTQYF | TRBD2 | TRBJ2-3 | . | TRBV5-1
TGTGCCAGCAGCGCAATACTAGCGGGAGGAGCCGATACGCAGTATTTT | CASSAILAGGADTQYF | TRBD2 | TRBJ2-3 | . | TRBV9
TGTGCCAGCAGTTACTCGTCAGGGGGTCCTGGAAACACCATATATTTT | CASSYSSGGPGNTIYF | TRBD1 | TRBJ1-3 | once | TRBV6-6
TGTGCCAGTAGTATAGCGAGGGGCTACCGGGAGCTGTTTTTT | CASSIARGYRELFF | . | TRBJ2-2 | . | TRBV19
TGTGCCATCAAGTCCGACTATGAGCAGTTCTTC | CAIKSDYEQFF | . | TRBJ2-1 | . | TRBV10-3
TGTGCCAGCAGCCCGACCTACGTCCATTCAACGGAAACTAGCACAGATACGCAGTATTTT | CASSPTYVHSTETSTDTQYF | . | TRBJ2-3 | . | TRBV28
TGTGCCAGCAGCTGGCTAGCGGTTCAAGAGACCCAGTACTTC | CASSWLAVQETQYF | TRBD2 | TRBJ2-5 | few | TRBV5-6
TGTGCCAGCAGCTTGGCGGGGGGAATCACAGATACGCAGTATTTT | CASSLAGGITDTQYF | TRBD2 | TRBJ2-3 | many | TRBV7-8
TGTGCCAGCAGGAGTACTAGCGGGGTTTTGAATGAGCAGTTCTTC | CASRSTSGVLNEQFF | TRBD2 | TRBJ2-1 | . | TRBV2
TGTGCCAGCAGCTGGAGAGTTGGGTACGAGCAGTACTTC | CASSWRVGYEQYF | . | TRBJ2-7 | . | TRBV11-2
TGTGCCAGCTCACCGGATCTGGGAGCGGCAGATACGCAGTATTTT | CASSPDLGAADTQYF | . | TRBJ2-3 | . | TRBV18
TGTGCCAGCAGTGTGGGCGCGGGAGGGCCAGATACGCAGTATTTT | CASSVGAGGPDTQYF | TRBD2 | TRBJ2-3 | . | TRBV2
TGTGCCTGGAGTGTAGGGACAGCGAGGGCTTTCTTT | CAWSVGTARAFF | TRBD1 | TRBJ1-1 | few | TRBV30
TGTGCCAGCTCACCACAGATTACAGGGTTTGAGACCCAGTACTTC | CASSPQITGFETQYF | . | TRBJ2-5 | . | TRBV18
TGTGCCAGCAGCGTGACAGCGGGAGGAACTCAAGAGACCCAGTACTTC | CASSVTAGGTQETQYF | TRBD2 | TRBJ2-5 | . | TRBV9
TGTGCCAGCAGTCCCCGGGGATTTGCGGGAGGGGCCAATGAGCAGTTCTTC | CASSPRGFAGGANEQFF | TRBD2 | TRBJ2-1 | . | TRBV28
TGCGCCAGCAGCCAAGATTACATTGACATCGGGGAGACCCAGTACTTC | CASSQDYIDIGETQYF | . | TRBJ2-5 | . | TRBV4-3
TGTGCCAGCAGCACCGATTCAAATCAGCCCCAGCATTTT | CASSTDSNQPQHF | . | TRBJ1-5 | . | TRBV7-2
TGTGCCACCAGTGAGGGAGAGACCCAGTACTTC | CATSEGETQYF | . | TRBJ2-5 | . | TRBV15
TGTGCCTGGAGTGTAGACAGGACAGGGGGCGCGGAAGCTTTCTTT | CAWSVDRTGGAEAFF | TRBD1 | TRBJ1-1 | . | TRBV30
TGCGCCAGCAGCCAAGGCTCGATTTATAGCAATCAGCCCCAGCATTTT | CASSQGSIYSNQPQHF | . | TRBJ1-5 | many | TRBV4-1
TGTGCCAGCAGTTTGGGACTAGCGCAGCAGTTCTTC | CASSLGLAQQFF | TRBD2 | TRBJ2-1 | many | TRBV28
TGTGCCACCTCAGCGGGGGAGAGCTCCTACGAGCAGTACTTC | CATSAGESSYEQYF | TRBD2 | TRBJ2-7 | few | TRBV6-1
TGTGCCAGCAGTGAAAGGGGGGCCTCTGGGGGCTACACCTTC | CASSERGASGGYTF | . | TRBJ1-2 | few | TRBV6-1
TGTGCCAGCAGCTTCAGGACAGGGATTTCACCCCTCCACTTT | CASSFRTGISPLHF | TRBD1 | TRBJ1-6 | . | TRBV7-9
TGTGCCAGCAGCTTCACTAGCGGGACTCCAGATACGCAGTATTTT | CASSFTSGTPDTQYF | TRBD2 | TRBJ2-3 | once | TRBV5-5
TGCGCCAGCAGCCAAGATCCCCCAGGGGGCGTCACCGGGGAGCTGTTTTTT | CASSQDPPGGVTGELFF | TRBD1 | TRBJ2-2 | many | TRBV4-3
TGTGCCAGCAGTTTATACGGCAGGGGCGGAAGGGACACTGAAGCTTTCTTT | CASSLYGRGGRDTEAFF | . | TRBJ1-1 | . | TRBV27
TGTGCCAGCAGTTCGCGACAGTGGTACGAGCAGTACTTC | CASSSRQWYEQYF | . | TRBJ2-7 | . | TRBV28